Each of the 8 T cell receptor beta chains below was sequenced from the same sample in a study of molecular identifiers for immune sequencing clone quantification. TCRdb analysed the PCR reads with MiXCR anew, one entry per CDR3 protein. The sample consists of around 65,000 distinct CDR3 sequences, around a sixth of them appearing once. Sequenced input: naive CD8+ T cells from blood, with Jurkat cell RNA spiked in. Subset given: FACS-sorted CD8+CD4-CCR7+CD45RA+ naive T cells. Every receptor here comes from a human donor in good health. Some libraries in this study had Jurkat cell RNA spiked in.

This clonotype was seen repeatedly, ten times or more. The CDR3 region is CSARDSLRENFRQETQYF. The CDR3 bases are TGCAGTGCTAGAGATTCCCTGCGGGAGAATTTCCGCCAGGAGACCCAGTACTTC. This sequence joins TRBV20-1 and TRBJ2-5; TRBD2 agrees at 7 bases. This CDR3 has 18 residues. Germline trimming cut 0 bases from V and 5 bases from J; bases unmatched to any gene: 18. The germline V gene encodes CDR1 DFQATT and CDR2 SNEGSKA (reference sequence).

V and J are TRBV4-2 and TRBJ1-1; D not certain. V lost 4 bases, J lost 4 bases, and 10 bases lay in between. The germline V gene encodes CDR1 LGHNA and CDR2 YNFKEQ. The CDR3 is 13 amino acids. The CDR3 DNA reads TGTGCCAGCAGCCCTTACCACGGCACTGAAGCTTTCTTT. Translation: CASSPYHGTEAFF.

This sequence joins TRBV2 and TRBJ2-5; 13 bases are shared with TRBD2. V was pared by 8 bases and J by 0 bases, with 6 bases of the junction left unmatched. The CDR3 runs 16 residues. Germline CDR1 and CDR2: SNHLY and FYNNEI. In DNA, the CDR3 is TGTGCCAGCGGGACTAGCGGGACTGGCAACCAAGAGACCCAGTACTTC. Translated: CASGTSGTGNQETQYF.

This clonotype was observed at least ten times. This chain uses TRBV20-1 with TRBJ1-5, with no clear D. This CDR3 spans 10 amino acids. CDR1 DFQATT and CDR2 SNEGSKA come from the germline V gene (reference sequence). The CDR3 DNA is TGCAGCACCCTTGGCCAGCCCCAGCATTTT. This gives the protein CSTLGQPQHF.

The V and J genes are TRBV27 and TRBJ2-7; D gene uncertain. The CDR3 contains 13 residues. CDR1 is MNHEY and CDR2 is SMNVEV in the germline V gene (reference sequence). Trimming took off 6 bases at V and 1 base at J, with 10 bases between the two ends. The DNA for the CDR3 is TGTGCCAGCAGGTCGGCAGTGTCCTACGAGCAGTACTTC. Protein sequence: CASRSAVSYEQYF.

In this sample, this clonotype turned up many times. This chain links TRBV27 with TRBJ2-7; 11 bases map to TRBD2. The CDR3 extends over 16 amino acids. V gave up 8 bases and J gave up 7 bases; unmatched junction bases: 16. In germline, CDR1 is MNHEY, CDR2 SMNVEV (reference sequence). CDR3 coding DNA: TGTGCCAGCGGCTCCGACCTAGCGGGAGGCCCTCTGGAGCAGTACTTC. Its translation: CASGSDLAGGPLEQYF.

This clonotype was observed at least ten times. This chain uses TRBV30 with TRBJ2-3; D unclear. CDR3 length equals 12 residues. V shed 2 bases and J shed 8 bases, with 11 bases lying between them. Germline-derived CDR1 and CDR2 are GTSNPN and SVGIG (reference sequence). CDR3 in amino acids: CAWSFLDPTQYF. DNA for the CDR3: TGTGCCTGGAGTTTCCTTGACCCTACGCAGTATTTT.

This sequence joins TRBV12-3 or TRBV12-4 and TRBJ1-2, with no clear D. The CDR3 extends over 14 amino acids. The ends were cut back, 8 bases at V and 4 bases at J, with 17 bases in the middle. CDR3: CASWLIGSTYGYTF. As DNA, the CDR3 is TGTGCCAGCTGGCTGATCGGCAGTACCTATGGCTACACCTTC.